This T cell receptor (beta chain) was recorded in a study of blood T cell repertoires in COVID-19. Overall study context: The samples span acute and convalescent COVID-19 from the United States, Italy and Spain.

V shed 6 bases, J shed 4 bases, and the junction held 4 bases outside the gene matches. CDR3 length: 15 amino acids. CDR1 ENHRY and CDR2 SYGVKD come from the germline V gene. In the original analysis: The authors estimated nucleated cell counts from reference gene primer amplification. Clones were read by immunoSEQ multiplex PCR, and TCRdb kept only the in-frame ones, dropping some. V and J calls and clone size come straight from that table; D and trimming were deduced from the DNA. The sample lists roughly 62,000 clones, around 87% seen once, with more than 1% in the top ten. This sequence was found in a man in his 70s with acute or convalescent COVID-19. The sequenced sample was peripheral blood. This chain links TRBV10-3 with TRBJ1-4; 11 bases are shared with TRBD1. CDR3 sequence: CAIRDRGLDNEKLFF. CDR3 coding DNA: TGTGCCATCAGGGACAGGGGGCTTGATAATGAAAAACTGTTTTTT.